These 18 T cell receptor beta chains share one sample of origin, sequenced in a study of cytomegalovirus exposure and HLA in healthy donors. The study ran its PCR with 60 Vbeta and 13 Jbeta primers. Clones were read by immunoSEQ multiplex PCR, and TCRdb kept only the in-frame ones, dropping some. The sample holds 100,000 to 150,000 clones; 80% to 90% are singletons and the top ten take 1.5% to 2%. The specimen was PBMCs. The receptors come from a man between 35 and 55 years old in good health and CMV-seronegative.

The chain links TRBV4-3 to TRBJ2-3, with D perhaps TRBD1 (5 bases). Germline CDR1 LGHNA, CDR2 YSLEER. V was trimmed by 4 bases and J by 4 bases, leaving 12 bases between them. The length of the CDR3 is 14 residues. CDR3 sequence (DNA): TGCGCCAGCAGCCCGAGACAGCTTCCAGATACGCAGTATTTT. It translates to CASSPRQLPDTQYF.

The chain joins TRBV5-1 to TRBJ1-2, with 9 bases lining up with TRBD1. With V trimmed by 3 bases and J by 8 bases, 17 bases remained unmatched. The CDR3 has 17 amino acids. Germline CDR1 is SGHRS and CDR2 is YFSETQ. The CDR3 loop is CASSSYTFGQGTFGYTF. In DNA form, the CDR3 reads TGCGCCAGCAGCTCCTATACATTCGGACAGGGGACCTTCGGCTACACCTTC.

The sample holds a few counts of this clone. The gene calls are TRBV5-1 and TRBJ2-5; D perhaps matches TRBD2 (6 bases). V lost 6 bases, J lost 4 bases, and 16 bases lay in between. This CDR3 spans 14 amino acids. From germline, CDR1 is SGHRS and CDR2 YFSETQ. The CDR3 protein is CASTSVGGAETQYF. The CDR3 DNA reads TGCGCCAGCACTTCCGTGGGGGGTGCAGAGACCCAGTACTTC.

This sequence joins TRBV5-4 and TRBJ1-1, with 7 positions matching TRBD1. This CDR3 has 14 amino acids. The V gene's germline CDR1 is SGHNT and CDR2 YYREEE (reference sequence). V gave up 6 bases and J gave up 1 base; unmatched junction bases: 6. The CDR3 region is CASNEGARNTEAFF. CDR3 nucleotide sequence: TGTGCCAGCAACGAGGGGGCTAGGAACACTGAAGCTTTCTTT.

V is TRBV6-1 and J is TRBJ2-5, with D maybe TRBD1 (6 bases). The V end lost 6 bases, the J end lost 5 bases, and 10 bases lay between the germline ends. The germline CDR1 and CDR2 sequences are MNHNS and SASEGT. There are 12 residues in the CDR3. CDR3 sequence reads: CASSQGLETQYF. In DNA form, the CDR3 reads TGTGCCAGCAGCCAGGGGTTGGAGACCCAGTACTTC.

The chain employs TRBV4-3 and TRBJ1-4; a weak D match, TRBD1 (6 bases). The germline V gene encodes CDR1 LGHNA and CDR2 YSLEER. The CDR3 has 15 amino acids. Trimming took 1 base from V and 7 from J, leaving 13 bases between them. In DNA form, the CDR3 reads TGCGCCAGCAGCCAAGTCTTGGACAGCTCTGAAAAACTGTTTTTT. Its protein is CASSQVLDSSEKLFF.

The chain couples TRBV4-3 to TRBJ1-5; D possibly corresponds to TRBD1 (6 bases). V was trimmed by 1 base and J by 5 bases, leaving 21 bases between them. The CDR3 has 18 amino acids. CDR1 and CDR2 (germline): LGHNA, YSLEER. This CDR3 is CASSQVRGSGTLHQPQHF. The CDR3 DNA follows: TGCGCCAGCAGCCAAGTGAGGGGCTCCGGGACACTTCATCAGCCCCAGCATTTT.

In this sample, this clone turned up once. The rearrangement uses TRBV28 and TRBJ2-7; 11 bases fit TRBD1. After removal of 7 bases from V and 2 bases from J, the junction contained 10 bases not matched to a gene. Germline CDR1 and CDR2: MDHEN and SYDVKM. The CDR3 consists of 16 residues. This chain's CDR3 is CASNSPGQGVPYEQYF. The CDR3 DNA sequence: TGTGCCAGCAATTCACCGGGACAGGGGGTTCCCTACGAGCAGTACTTC.

The J gene is TRBJ2-2, the V gene TRBV15; 13 bases fit TRBD2. The CDR3 is 17 amino acids. Germline CDR1 LNHNV, CDR2 YYDKDF (reference sequence). The ends lost 3 bases at V and 2 bases at J; junction bases unmatched: 3. The CDR3 bases are TGTGCCACCAGCAGGGGGACTAGCGGGACTAACACCGGGGAGCTGTTTTTT. It is translated as CATSRGTSGTNTGELFF.

CDR3 sequence reads: CAWRRDRSSYEQYF. As DNA, the CDR3 is TGTGCCTGGAGGAGAGACAGGAGCTCCTACGAGCAGTACTTC. V and J are TRBV30 and TRBJ2-7; weak D call: TRBD1 (6 bases). This CDR3 spans 14 amino acids. The V and J ends lost 3 bases and 0 bases respectively, with 12 bases between them. Per the germline V gene, CDR1 is GTSNPN and CDR2 is SVGIG (reference sequence).

The chain employs TRBV20-1 and TRBJ2-5; D is undetermined. This CDR3 has 11 amino acids. V lost 5 bases, J lost 5 bases, and 9 bases lay in between. CDR1 DFQATT and CDR2 SNEGSKA come from the germline V gene (reference sequence). The CDR3 loop reads CSASRQETQYF. CDR3 nucleotide sequence: TGCAGTGCTTCGAGGCAGGAGACCCAGTACTTC.

This clone was found a few times. This chain connects TRBV28 to TRBJ1-5; 11 nucleotides agree with TRBD1. In germline, CDR1 is MDHEN, CDR2 SYDVKM. The CDR3 consists of 15 residues. Germline trimming cut 8 bases from V and 5 bases from J; bases unmatched to any gene: 8. CDR3 sequence reads: CASDDWDRGDQPQHF. CDR3 in DNA: TGTGCCAGCGATGACTGGGACAGGGGGGATCAGCCCCAGCATTTT.

This chain uses TRBV5-5 with TRBJ1-6; TRBD1 might be the D (5 bases). V lost 0 bases and J lost 7, with 11 bases in between. The length of the CDR3 is 15 residues. The germline CDR1 and CDR2 sequences are SGHKS and YYEKEE (reference sequence). In nucleotides, the CDR3 is TGTGCCAGCAGCTTGGGCCAGGGAAACAATTCACCCCTCCACTTT. Translated, it gives CASSLGQGNNSPLHF.

The J gene is TRBJ2-7, the V gene TRBV7-9, with D perhaps matching TRBD2 (7 bases). Trimming removed 1 base at V and 5 bases at J, with 15 bases between. Looked up from germline, CDR1 is SEHNR and CDR2 is FQNEAQ (reference sequence). The CDR3 is 15 residues long. The CDR3 is CASSLVGGGGNEQYF. Written as DNA, the CDR3 is TGTGCCAGCAGCTTAGTGGGAGGGGGGGGCAACGAGCAGTACTTC.

Only a few counts were recorded for this clone. This sequence joins TRBV6-6 and TRBJ2-7, with 9 bases lining up with TRBD2. Germline lookup yields CDR1 MNHNY and CDR2 SVGAGI (reference sequence). V shed 6 bases and J 2 bases; nucleotides not matched to a gene: 8. The CDR3 contains 15 residues. The DNA for the CDR3 is TGTGCCAGCAGAGAGCCGGGACTAGCAGCCTACGAGCAGTACTTC. Translation gives CASREPGLAAYEQYF.

The rearrangement uses TRBV30 and TRBJ1-4; 8 nucleotides agree with TRBD1. The V gene's germline CDR1 is GTSNPN and CDR2 SVGIG (reference sequence). The CDR3 covers 16 residues. Trimming removed 1 base from V and 4 bases from J; junction bases left unmatched: 8. This chain's CDR3 is CAWSAIPTGDNEKLFF. The CDR3 DNA reads TGTGCCTGGAGTGCCATCCCGACAGGGGATAATGAAAAACTGTTTTTT.

The V gene is TRBV6-4, the J gene TRBJ2-1; D unresolved. Germline V gene lookup returns CDR1 MRHNA and CDR2 SNTAGT. The CDR3 runs to 17 residues. Between the trimmed V and J ends, which lost 0 bases and 0 bases, there was a span of 12 bases. The CDR3 DNA reads as TGTGCCAGCAGTGACTCGAGGAGTCCCAGCTCCTACAATGAGCAGTTCTTC. Protein sequence: CASSDSRSPSSYNEQFF.

This clone was seen a single time. The V call is TRBV7-2, the J call TRBJ1-5, with 10 bases lining up with TRBD1. The CDR3 runs to 15 residues. V was clipped by 3 bases and J by 6 bases; unmatched bases: 5. CDR1 is SGHTA, CDR2 FQGNSA, per germline. The CDR3 DNA follows: TGTGCCAGCAGCTTGGACAGGGGGGGGAGTCAGCCCCAGCATTTT. It specifies CASSLDRGGSQPQHF.